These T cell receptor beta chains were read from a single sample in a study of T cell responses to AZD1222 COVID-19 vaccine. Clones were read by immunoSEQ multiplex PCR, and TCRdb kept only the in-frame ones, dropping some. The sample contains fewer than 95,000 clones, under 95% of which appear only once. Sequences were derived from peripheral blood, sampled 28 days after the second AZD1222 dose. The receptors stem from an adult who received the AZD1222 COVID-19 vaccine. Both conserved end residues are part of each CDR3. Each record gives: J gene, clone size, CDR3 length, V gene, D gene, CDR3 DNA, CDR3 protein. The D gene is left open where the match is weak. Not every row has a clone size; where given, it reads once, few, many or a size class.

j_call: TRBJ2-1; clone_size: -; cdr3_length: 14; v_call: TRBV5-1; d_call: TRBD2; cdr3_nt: TGCGCCAGCAGCTCGGGGGAGGGGTGGAATGAGCAGTTCTTC; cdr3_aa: CASSSGEGWNEQFF
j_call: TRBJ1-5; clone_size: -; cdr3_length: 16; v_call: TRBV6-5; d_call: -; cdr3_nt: TGTGCCAGCAGTTACTCGCCAGTAGGTAGATATCAGCCCCAGCATTTT; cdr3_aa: CASSYSPVGRYQPQHF
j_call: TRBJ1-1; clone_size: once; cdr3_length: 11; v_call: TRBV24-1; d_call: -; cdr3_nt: TGTGCCACCAGTGACTCAAGGGTGGCTTTCTTT; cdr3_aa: CATSDSRVAFF
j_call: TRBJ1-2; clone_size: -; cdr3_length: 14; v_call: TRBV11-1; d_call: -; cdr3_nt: TGTGCCAGCAGCTTCCCCGGAGGCCGGATGGGCTACACCTTC; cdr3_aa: CASSFPGGRMGYTF
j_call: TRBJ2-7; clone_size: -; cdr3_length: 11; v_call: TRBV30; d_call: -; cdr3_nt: TGTGCGTGGAACTACGGCTACGAGCAGTACTTC; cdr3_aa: CAWNYGYEQYF
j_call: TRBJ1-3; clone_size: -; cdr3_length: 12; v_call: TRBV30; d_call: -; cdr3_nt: TGTGCCTGGAAGGCCTCTGGAAACACCATATATTTT; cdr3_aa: CAWKASGNTIYF
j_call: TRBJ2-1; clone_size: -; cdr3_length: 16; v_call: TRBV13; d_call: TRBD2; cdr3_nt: TGTGCCAGCAGCGACTACACGGGAGGACCTTACAATGAGCAGTTCTTC; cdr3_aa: CASSDYTGGPYNEQFF
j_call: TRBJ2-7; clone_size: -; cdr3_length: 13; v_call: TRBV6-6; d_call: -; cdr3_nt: TGTGCCAGCATCAGGGGCGACTCCTACGAGCAGTACTTC; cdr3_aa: CASIRGDSYEQYF
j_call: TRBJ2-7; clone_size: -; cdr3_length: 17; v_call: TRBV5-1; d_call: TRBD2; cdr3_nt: TGCGCCAGCAGCTTGGGACTAGCGGGAGGAGTCAACTACGAGCAGTACTTC; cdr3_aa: CASSLGLAGGVNYEQYF
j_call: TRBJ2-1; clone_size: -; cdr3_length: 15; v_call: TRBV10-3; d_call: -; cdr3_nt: TGTGCCGGCGGAGGCGGGGCCAGCTCCTACAATGAGCAGTTCTTC; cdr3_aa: CAGGGGASSYNEQFF
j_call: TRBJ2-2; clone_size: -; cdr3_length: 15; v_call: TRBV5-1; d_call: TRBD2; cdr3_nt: TGCGCCAGCAGCTCTCCGGGAGGGAACACCGGGGAGCTGTTTTTT; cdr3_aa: CASSSPGGNTGELFF
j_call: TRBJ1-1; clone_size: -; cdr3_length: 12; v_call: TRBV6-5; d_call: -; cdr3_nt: TGTGCCAGCAGTCCAGGGGTCACTGAAGCTTTCTTT; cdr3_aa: CASSPGVTEAFF
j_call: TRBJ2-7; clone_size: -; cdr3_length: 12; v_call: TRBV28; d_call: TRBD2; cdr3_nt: TGTGCCAGCAGTGGGGGGGGCTACGAGCAGTACTTC; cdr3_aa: CASSGGGYEQYF
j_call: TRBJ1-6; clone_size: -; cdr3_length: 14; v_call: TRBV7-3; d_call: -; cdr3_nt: TGTGCCAGCAGCTTACAGGGTTTTGGTTCACCCCTCCACTTT; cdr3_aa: CASSLQGFGSPLHF
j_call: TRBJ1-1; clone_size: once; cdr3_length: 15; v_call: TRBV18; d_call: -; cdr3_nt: TGTGCCAGCTCACTTAAGGACCGAGGAGGGACTGAAGCTTTCTTT; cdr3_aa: CASSLKDRGGTEAFF
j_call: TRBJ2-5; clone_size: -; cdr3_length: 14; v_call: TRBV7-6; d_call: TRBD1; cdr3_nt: TGTGCCAGCAGCTCGGGACAGCCAGGAGAGACCCAGTACTTC; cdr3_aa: CASSSGQPGETQYF
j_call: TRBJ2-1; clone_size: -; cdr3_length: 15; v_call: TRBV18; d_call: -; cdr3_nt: TGTGCCAGCTCTGCCGAGAGTTGGGGGACCAATGAGCAGTTCTTC; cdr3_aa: CASSAESWGTNEQFF
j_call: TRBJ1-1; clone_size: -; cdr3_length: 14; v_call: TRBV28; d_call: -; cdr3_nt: TGTGCCACTGTTATAGGACTAGGGACCACTGAAGCTTTCTTT; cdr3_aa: CATVIGLGTTEAFF
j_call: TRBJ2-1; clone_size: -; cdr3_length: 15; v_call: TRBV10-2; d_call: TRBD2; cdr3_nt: TGCGCCAGCAGTGGATGGAGCGGGAGTAGGGATGAGCAGTTCTTC; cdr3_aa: CASSGWSGSRDEQFF
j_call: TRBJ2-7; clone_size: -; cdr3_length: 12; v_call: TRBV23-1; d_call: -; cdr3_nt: TGCGCCAGCAGTCGAGAAGCCTACGAGCAGTACTTC; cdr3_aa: CASSREAYEQYF
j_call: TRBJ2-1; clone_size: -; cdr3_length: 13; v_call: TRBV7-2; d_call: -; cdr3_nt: TGTGCCAGCAGCTTAATCCAATCTAATGAGCAGTTCTTC; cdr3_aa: CASSLIQSNEQFF
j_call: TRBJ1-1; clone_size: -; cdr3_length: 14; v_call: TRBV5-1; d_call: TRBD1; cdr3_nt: TGCGCCAGCAGCCGGGACAGGTTGAACACTGAAGCTTTCTTT; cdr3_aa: CASSRDRLNTEAFF
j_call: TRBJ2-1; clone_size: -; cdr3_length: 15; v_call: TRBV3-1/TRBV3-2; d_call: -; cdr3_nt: TGTGCCAGCAGCCAAGGCGGCGGTTCCTACAATGAGCAGTTCTTC; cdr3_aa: CASSQGGGSYNEQFF
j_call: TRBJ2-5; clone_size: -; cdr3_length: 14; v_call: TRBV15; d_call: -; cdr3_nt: TGTGCCACCAGCAGTGGGCAGGGGATCCAGACCCAGTACTTC; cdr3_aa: CATSSGQGIQTQYF
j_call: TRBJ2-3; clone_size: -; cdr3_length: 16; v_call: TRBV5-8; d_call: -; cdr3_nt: TGTGCCAGCAGCTTGAAATTTGGCCTAGGGAGCGGTACGCAGTATTTT; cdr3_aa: CASSLKFGLGSGTQYF
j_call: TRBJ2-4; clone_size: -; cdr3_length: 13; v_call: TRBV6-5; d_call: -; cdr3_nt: TGTGCCAGCAGTCTGGGCGGGCAAAACATTCAGTACTTC; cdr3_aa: CASSLGGQNIQYF
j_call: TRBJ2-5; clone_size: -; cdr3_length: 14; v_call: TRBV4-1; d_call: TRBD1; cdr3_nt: TGCGCCAGCAGCCAAGACAGGGGGCTGGAGACCCAGTACTTC; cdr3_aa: CASSQDRGLETQYF
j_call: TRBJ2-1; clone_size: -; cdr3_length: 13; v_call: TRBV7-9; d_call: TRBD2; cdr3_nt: TGTGCCAGCAGCGGGATAGCGGGAGTTGAGCAGTTCTTC; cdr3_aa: CASSGIAGVEQFF
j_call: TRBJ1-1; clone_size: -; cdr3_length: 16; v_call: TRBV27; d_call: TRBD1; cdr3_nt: TGTGCCAGCAGTTTATCGACAGGGTGGGGTAACACTGAAGCTTTCTTT; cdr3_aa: CASSLSTGWGNTEAFF
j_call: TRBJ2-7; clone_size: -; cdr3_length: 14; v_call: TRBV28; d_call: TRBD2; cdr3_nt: TGTGCCAGAACTCCGGGACTAGCGATTTACGAGCAGTACTTC; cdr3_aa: CARTPGLAIYEQYF
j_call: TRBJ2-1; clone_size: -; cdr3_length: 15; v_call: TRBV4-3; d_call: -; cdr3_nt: TGCGCCAGCAGCCAAGATCCGGTGTCCTACAATGAGCAGTTCTTC; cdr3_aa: CASSQDPVSYNEQFF
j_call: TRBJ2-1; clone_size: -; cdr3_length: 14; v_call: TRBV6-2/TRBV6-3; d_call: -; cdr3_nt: TGTGCCAGCAGTTACCTCCACAAAGGGGATGAGCAGTTCTTC; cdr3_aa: CASSYLHKGDEQFF